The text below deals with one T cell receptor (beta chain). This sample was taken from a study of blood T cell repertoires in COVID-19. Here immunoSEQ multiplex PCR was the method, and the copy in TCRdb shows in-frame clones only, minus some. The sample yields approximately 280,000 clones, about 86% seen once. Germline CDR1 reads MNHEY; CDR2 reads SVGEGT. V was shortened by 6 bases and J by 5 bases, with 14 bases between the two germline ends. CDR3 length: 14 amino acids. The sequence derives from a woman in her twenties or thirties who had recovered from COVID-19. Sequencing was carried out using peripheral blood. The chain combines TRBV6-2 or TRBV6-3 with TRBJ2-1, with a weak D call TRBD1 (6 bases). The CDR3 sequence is CASSPLDSNNEQFF. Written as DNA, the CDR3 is TGTGCCAGCAGCCCCCTGGACAGTAACAATGAGCAGTTCTTC.